The source of this T cell receptor beta chain is a study of response to subunit inactivated influenza vaccine. Overall study results and limits: Few additional T cells are recruited per seasonal influenza vaccination, authors suggested.

Germline CDR1 reads MDHEN; CDR2 reads SYDVKM. The CDR3 contains 13 residues. V lost 6 bases and J lost 2, with 11 bases in between. To note about this clonotype: Antigen unknown.

TCRdb re-called the RT-PCR reads through MiXCR, storing one row per CDR3 protein. Counted here are 550,000 to 800,000 distinct CDR3 sequences, 15% to 17% occurring once; the ten biggest clones make up around 10%. This sequence joins TRBV28 and TRBJ2-7; possible D gene TRBD1, 6 bases. Sequencing used PBMCs from blood, obtained roughly 12 days after vaccination. This TCR was sampled from a man aged 50 or older who received an inactivated influenza vaccine. CDR3 bases: TGTGCCAGCAGGAGGGACATTCCCTACGAGCAGTACTTC. This sequence encodes CASRRDIPYEQYF.